This TCR beta chain was sequenced for a study of CXCR3-negative and CXCR3-positive naive CD8 T cells. This CDR3 is 15 amino acids long. Germline CDR1 ENHRY, CDR2 SYGVKD. UMI labels and 5' RACE were used to prepare the TRB cDNA libraries. From the 5' RACE reads, TCRdb lists one entry per CDR3 protein and no DNA. In all, the sample yields about 98,000 distinct CDR3 sequences. Whole-study findings and limits: Both naive subsets showed comparably high diversity, and memory CD8+ cells showed much lower diversity. Comparison of naive CXCR3-negative and CXCR3-positive cells revealed similar TRBV-TRBJ usage, while memory cells differed. Researchers report that CXCR3-positive naive cells carry more hydrophobic TRB CDR3s than CXCR3-negative naive cells.

A note on this clonotype: Its specificity is not known.

The sample was naive CXCR3+ CD8+ T cells from blood. Described subset: CD45RO-CCR7+CD27+CD95- naive CD8+ T cells expressing CXCR3 (TNR3+). J is TRBJ2-2 and V is TRBV10-3; TCRdb's assignment of TRBD1 cannot be checked, as there is no DNA. The clonotype comes from a human donor in good health. Some clones in this sample may be carry-over from other donors' samples. CDR3 amino acids: CAISPGTGRTGELFF.